The 3 T cell receptor beta chains below all came from one sample that was sequenced in a study of regulatory T cells in long-lasting Graves disease. Arm-PCR with iRepertoire HTBI primers amplified the CDR3 regions for these TCR beta libraries. One entry per CDR3 protein results from TCRdb running MiXCR on the multiplex PCR reads. Of about 470,000 distinct CDR3 sequences listed, about 15% were seen once; the top ten hold 16%. The time point is: newly diagnosed GD, antithyroid drugs for less than 3 months. PBMCs provided the RNA from which the TCR library was made. These data also formed part of another study, on T cells in Graves' hyperthyroidism and ophthalmopathy.

The specimen was peripheral blood mononuclear cells (PBMCs), collected at new diagnosis, from a patient treated with antithyroid drugs. The origin of the receptors is a woman aged 30 to 39 with Graves disease.

The rearrangement links TRBV24-1 to TRBJ2-3, with D unclear. The germline V gene has CDR1 KGHDR and CDR2 SFDVKD. This CDR3 spans 15 amino acids. V lost 4 bases and J 2 bases, leaving 12 bases between the germline ends. CDR3 protein: CATSDRSRLTDTQYF. CDR3 in DNA: TGTGCCACCAGTGACCGATCGCGCCTCACAGATACGCAGTATTTT.

This clonotype was seen ten or more times. The chain joins TRBV18 to TRBJ2-3; D is unclear. The CDR3 runs 14 residues. Deletions cut 3 bases from V and 0 bases from J, with 7 bases between. Looked up from germline, CDR1 is KGHSH and CDR2 is LQKENI. The CDR3, as DNA: TGTGCCAGCTCACCCCCGGAAAGCACAGATACGCAGTATTTT. It is translated as CASSPPESTDTQYF.

This clonotype was recorded a few times. The chain combines TRBV7-3 with TRBJ2-7, with D perhaps TRBD2 (5 bases). Looked up from germline, CDR1 is SGHTA and CDR2 is FQGTGA. Trimming removed 0 bases at V and 5 bases at J, with 11 bases between. The CDR3 loop spans 14 amino acids. The CDR3 region has the DNA TGTGCCAGCAGCTTAACGGGAAGAGGGAACGAGCAGTACTTC. Its protein product is CASSLTGRGNEQYF.